This T cell receptor beta chain was recovered during a study of T cell responses to AZD1222 COVID-19 vaccine. Whole-study findings and limits: Unmutated regions of variants are reportedly targeted by nearly half of spike-specific TCRs. Researchers report vaccine-associated CD4 TCRs spanning spike, with dominance at 160-218 and 743-854. White British people made up most donors, females outnumbered males, and clonal diversity was possibly underestimated.

Profiled with immunoSEQ multiplex PCR; TCRdb holds only in-frame clones, not every one. The data contain 100,000 to 150,000 clones, around 83% of them seen just once; the ten biggest clones take up less than 15%. The CDR3 is 14 residues long. Germline CDR1 reads MGHDK; CDR2 reads SYGVNS. V was pared by 5 bases and J by 4 bases, with 15 bases between. This clone was counted a single time. Its antigen is currently unknown. V is TRBV25-1 and J is TRBJ2-7; possible D gene TRBD2, 5 bases. This receptor was obtained from an adult in good health. The sample consisted of peripheral blood, taken on day 0 of AZD1222 vaccination. The CDR3 nucleotides are TGTGCCAGCAGTTCGGACTTCCCGGAATACGAGCAGTACTTC. Amino acids: CASSSDFPEYEQYF.